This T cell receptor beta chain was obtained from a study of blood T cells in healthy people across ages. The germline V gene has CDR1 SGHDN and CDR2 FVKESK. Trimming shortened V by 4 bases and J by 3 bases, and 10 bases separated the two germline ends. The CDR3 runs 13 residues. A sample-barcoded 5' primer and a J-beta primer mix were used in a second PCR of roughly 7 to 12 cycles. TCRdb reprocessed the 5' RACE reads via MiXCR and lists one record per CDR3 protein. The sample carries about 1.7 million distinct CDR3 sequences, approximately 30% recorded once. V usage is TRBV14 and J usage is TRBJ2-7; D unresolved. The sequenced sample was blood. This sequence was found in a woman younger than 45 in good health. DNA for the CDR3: TGTGCCAGCAGCCGAGACGGTAACTACGAGCAGTACTTC. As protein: CASSRDGNYEQYF.